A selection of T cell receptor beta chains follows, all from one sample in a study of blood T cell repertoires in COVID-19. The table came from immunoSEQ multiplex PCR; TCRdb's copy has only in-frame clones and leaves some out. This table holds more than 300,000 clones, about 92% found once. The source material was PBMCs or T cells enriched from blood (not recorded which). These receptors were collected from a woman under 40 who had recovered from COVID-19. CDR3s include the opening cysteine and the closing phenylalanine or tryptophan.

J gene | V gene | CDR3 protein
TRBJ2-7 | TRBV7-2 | CASSFDPGRGEQYF
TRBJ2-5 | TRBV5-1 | CASSLAVGLRETQYF
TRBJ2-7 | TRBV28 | CASRGLAGGYEQYF
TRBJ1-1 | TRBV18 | CASSHSKNTEAFF
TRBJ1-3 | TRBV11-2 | CASSFGTGDVNTIYF
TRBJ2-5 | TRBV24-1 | CATSDLAGTSGQETQYF
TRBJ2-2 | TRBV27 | CASSLTGNTGELFF
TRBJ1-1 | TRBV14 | CASSPTTIGGEAFF
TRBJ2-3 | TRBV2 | CASSETSGGHGDTQYF
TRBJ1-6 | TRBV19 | CASSIDRDTPLHF
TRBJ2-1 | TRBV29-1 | CTGGWRAPYNEQFF
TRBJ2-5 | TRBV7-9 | CASSPSTAQYF
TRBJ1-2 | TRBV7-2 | CASSFSGQGARGYTF
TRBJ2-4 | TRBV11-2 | CASSSIFPPKNIQYF
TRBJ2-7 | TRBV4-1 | CASSHGTSGTYEQYF
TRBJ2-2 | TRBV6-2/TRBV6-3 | CASSYPDRGPGGELFF
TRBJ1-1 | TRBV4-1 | CASSQAHWGVTEAFF
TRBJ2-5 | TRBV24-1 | CAIGDTSTQYF
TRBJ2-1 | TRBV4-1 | CASSAGGKAFF
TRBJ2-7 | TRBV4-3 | CASSQEGTSGSYEQYF
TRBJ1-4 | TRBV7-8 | CASSSERIITATNEKLFF
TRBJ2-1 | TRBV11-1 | CASSLMPSGDYEQFF
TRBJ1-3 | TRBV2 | CASARDRDSGNTIYF
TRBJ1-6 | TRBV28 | CASRADMLVNSPLHF
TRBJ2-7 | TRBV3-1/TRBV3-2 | CASSQGGVLADPYEQYF
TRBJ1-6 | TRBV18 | CASSPHGGRGNNSPLHF
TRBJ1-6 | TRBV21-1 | CASSPQPGQISPLHF
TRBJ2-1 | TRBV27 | CASIGREGVSEQFF
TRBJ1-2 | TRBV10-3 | CAISESTGTNYGYTF
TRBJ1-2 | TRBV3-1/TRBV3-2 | CASSQGQGALANYGYTF
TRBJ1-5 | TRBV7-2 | CASSPRTGNSNQPQHF
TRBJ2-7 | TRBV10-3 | CAIRLAGTTYEQYF
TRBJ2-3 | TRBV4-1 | CASSPLGRTQYF
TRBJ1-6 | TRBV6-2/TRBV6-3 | CASSPDRGRYNSPLHF
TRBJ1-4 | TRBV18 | CASSRGEEEKLFF
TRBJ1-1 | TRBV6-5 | CASRGLTEAFF
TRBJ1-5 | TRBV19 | CASSTRQGRANQPQHF
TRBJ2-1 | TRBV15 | CATSRDGLGNEQFF
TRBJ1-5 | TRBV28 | CASSLAASQPQHF
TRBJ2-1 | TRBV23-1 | CASRPHPDPKEAGGDEQFF
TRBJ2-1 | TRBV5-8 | CASSPTIYRDSYNEQFF
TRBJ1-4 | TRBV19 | CASSIRPGGTAYEKLFF
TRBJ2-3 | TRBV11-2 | CASSSNSVTQYF
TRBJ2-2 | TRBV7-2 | CASSPRAGLGPGELFF
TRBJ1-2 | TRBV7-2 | CASSLVGADYGYTF
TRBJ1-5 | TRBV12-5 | CASGRGGSQPQHF
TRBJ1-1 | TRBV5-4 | CASSPNQNMNTEAFF
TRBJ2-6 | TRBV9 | CASSATGTGVFTGANVLTF
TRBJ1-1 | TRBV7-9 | CASSPAGQGVTEAFF
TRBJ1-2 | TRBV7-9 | CASSSTGGYYGYTF
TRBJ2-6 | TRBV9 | CASSVAGWSSGANVLTF
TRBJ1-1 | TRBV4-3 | CASSQVAAFYGEAFF
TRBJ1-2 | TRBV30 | CAWSRGGAQIYGYTF
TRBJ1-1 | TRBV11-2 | CASSLEWGRTGNTEAFF
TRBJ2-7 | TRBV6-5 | CASSPASGWTYEQYF
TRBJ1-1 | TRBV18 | CASSPSGTEAFF
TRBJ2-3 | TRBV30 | CAWSNQGTQYF